Below are 20 T cell receptor beta chains sequenced from a single sample in a study of blood T cell dynamics during melanoma immunotherapy. The table came from immunoSEQ multiplex PCR; TCRdb's copy has only in-frame clones and leaves some out. The sample records around 12,000 clones, approximately 88% being singletons. The time point is: week 3, after first cycle of checkpoint inhibitor. Specimen: blood, collected from a patient treated with checkpoint blockade. The source is a human donor with melanoma.

This clone was found once. V is TRBV11-2 and J is TRBJ2-3, with 8 positions matching TRBD1. Germline CDR1 is SGHAT and CDR2 is FQNNGV. The CDR3 has 16 residues. The V segment lost 2 bases and the J segment 7 bases; nucleotides outside the gene matches: 11. For the CDR3, the DNA is TGTGCCAGCAGCTTAAACCCCGGCCAGGGGGCGCATACGCAGTATTTT. Translated: CASSLNPGQGAHTQYF.

This rearrangement joins TRBV4-3 to TRBJ2-1; 8 bases match TRBD2. Per germline, CDR1 LGHNA and CDR2 YSLEER. J gave up 5 bases and V 2 bases, and 8 bases lay outside the gene matches. This CDR3 has 16 residues. Here the CDR3 reads CASSQLGAGVDNEQFF. Written as DNA, the CDR3 is TGCGCCAGCAGCCAATTAGGAGCGGGGGTGGACAATGAGCAGTTCTTC.

This chain connects TRBV6-6 to TRBJ2-2, with TRBD1 matching 11 bases. The CDR3 loop spans 15 amino acids. V was clipped by 5 bases and J by 5 bases; unmatched bases: 4. The V gene's germline CDR1 is MNHNY and CDR2 SVGAGI (reference sequence). This CDR3 is CASSSGQGATGELFF. The DNA for the CDR3 is TGTGCCAGCAGTAGCGGACAGGGGGCGACCGGGGAGCTGTTTTTT.

The J gene is TRBJ2-1, the V gene TRBV7-9; the D is unclear. V was shortened by 0 bases and J by 9 bases, with 12 bases between the two germline ends. The CDR3 extends over 14 amino acids. In germline, CDR1 is SEHNR, CDR2 FQNEAQ (reference sequence). The CDR3 loop reads CASSLASSAAEQFF. In nucleotides, the CDR3 is TGTGCCAGCAGCTTAGCTTCCAGCGCTGCTGAGCAGTTCTTC.

This clone is labeled as hyperexpanded. The chain combines TRBV7-2 with TRBJ1-2, with D unresolved. Per the germline V gene, CDR1 is SGHTA and CDR2 is FQGNSA. The CDR3 contains 15 residues. V was shortened by 0 bases and J by 4 bases, with 12 bases between the two germline ends. The CDR3 DNA sequence: TGTGCCAGCAGCTTAGCGACCACAGCCCTCTATGGCTACACCTTC. Residues: CASSLATTALYGYTF.

The V and J genes are TRBV4-3 and TRBJ2-7; 16 positions agree with TRBD2. V lost 1 base, J lost 2 bases, and 11 bases stayed unmatched. The CDR3 spans 20 residues. The germline gives CDR1 LGHNA, CDR2 YSLEER. CDR3 loop: CASSQAAGLAGGSYPYEQYF. The CDR3 DNA follows: TGCGCCAGCAGCCAAGCCGCGGGACTAGCGGGGGGGAGCTACCCCTACGAGCAGTACTTC.

The chain couples TRBV28 to TRBJ2-7; maybe TRBD2 (5 bases). Germline CDR1 reads MDHEN; CDR2 reads SYDVKM. V dropped 3 bases and J dropped 2 bases, with 11 bases sitting between them. CDR3 length: 14 residues. This CDR3 is CASSLPGTAYEQYF. DNA of the CDR3: TGTGCCAGCAGTTTGCCGGGAACCGCCTACGAGCAGTACTTC.

V is TRBV6-1 and J is TRBJ2-3, with D perhaps being TRBD1 or TRBD2 (5 bases each). Germline lookup yields CDR1 MNHNS and CDR2 SASEGT. The CDR3 extends over 14 amino acids. Trimming took off 6 bases at V and 1 base at J, with 11 bases between the two ends. CDR3 residues: CASSLQGRTDTQYF. The CDR3 region has the DNA TGTGCCAGCAGCCTCCAGGGACGCACAGATACGCAGTATTTT.

This sequence joins TRBV7-6 and TRBJ2-2; 7 bases line up with TRBD1. CDR3 length: 17 amino acids. Germline loops: CDR1 SGHVS, CDR2 FNYEAQ. Germline trimming cut 5 bases from V and 4 bases from J; bases unmatched to any gene: 13. The CDR3 loop is CASSPGHRGRGTGELFF. The CDR3 DNA is TGTGCCAGCAGCCCTGGGCACAGGGGCAGGGGCACCGGGGAGCTGTTTTTT.

The chain couples TRBV29-1 to TRBJ1-1; D possibly corresponds to TRBD1 (5 bases). The length of the CDR3 is 14 residues. The germline CDR1 and CDR2 sequences are SQVTM and ANQGSEA. The V end was cut by 5 bases, the J end by 1 base, with 14 bases between. CDR3 sequence (DNA): TGCAGCGTTCAACTTGGGGCGGAGAACACTGAAGCTTTCTTT. Its translation: CSVQLGAENTEAFF. The full variable domain, completed using reference TRBV29-1 and TRBJ1-1, is SAVISQKPSRDICQRGTSLTIQCQVDSQVTMMFWYRQQPGQSLTLIATANQGSEATYESGFVIDKFPISRPNLTFSTLTVSNMSPEDSSIYLCSVQLGAENTEAFFGQGTRLTVV.

CDR3 residues: CASRGTGNTGELFF. The CDR3 DNA sequence: TGTGCCAGCAGGGGGACAGGGAACACCGGGGAGCTGTTTTTT. The genes are TRBV7-7 and TRBJ2-2; TRBD1 aligns across 8 bases. The CDR3 runs 14 residues. Germline V gives CDR1 SSHAT, CDR2 FNYEAQ (reference sequence). The V gene end was trimmed by 6 bases and the J gene end by 1 base; junction bases not matched to a gene: 1.

This sequence joins TRBV19 and TRBJ2-7; D gene ambiguous. The germline V gene encodes CDR1 LNHDA and CDR2 SQIVND (reference sequence). V lost 4 bases and J 7 bases, leaving 14 bases between the germline ends. The CDR3 runs 13 residues. This CDR3 reads CASSRDSRREQYF. CDR3 DNA: TGTGCCAGTAGTAGAGACTCCCGTCGGGAGCAGTACTTC.

The rearrangement uses TRBV2 and TRBJ2-3; the D gene is possibly TRBD1 (5 bases). Germline CDR1 is SNHLY and CDR2 is FYNNEI. The CDR3 has 14 amino acids. Trimming removed 6 bases at V and 0 bases at J, with 10 bases between. In DNA form, the CDR3 reads TGTGCCAGCAGAGGACACGCTAGCACAGATACGCAGTATTTT. It is translated as CASRGHASTDTQYF.

This chain joins TRBV18 and TRBJ1-4; D unclear. Germline-derived CDR1 and CDR2 are KGHSH and LQKENI. This CDR3 has 13 amino acids. Trimming stripped 6 bases from V and 6 bases from J, with 11 bases between. This CDR3 is CASSSGRDEKLFF. The CDR3 region has the DNA TGTGCCAGCTCCTCGGGGAGGGATGAAAAACTGTTTTTT.

In DNA form, the CDR3 reads TGTGCCAGCATTAGCGGGGGGCTATACAATGAGCAGTTCTTC. Amino acid sequence: CASISGGLYNEQFF. This chain uses TRBV28 with TRBJ2-1, with TRBD2 identical over 10 bases. The CDR3 length is 14 residues. Per the germline V gene, CDR1 is MDHEN and CDR2 is SYDVKM. The ends lost 7 bases at V and 4 bases at J; junction bases unmatched: 4.

The chain couples TRBV11-3 to TRBJ1-6, with D possibly TRBD1 on 6 matching bases. In germline, CDR1 is SGHNT, CDR2 YENEEA. Trimming took off 6 bases at V and 9 bases at J, with 27 bases between the two ends. This CDR3 is 18 amino acids long. CDR3 in amino acids: CASSSGGTAQGGLSPLHF. For the CDR3, the DNA is TGTGCCAGCAGTTCGGGGGGTACTGCACAGGGCGGTCTTTCACCCCTCCACTTT.

This clone showed up just a few times. The chain recombines TRBV2 with TRBJ1-1, with 12 bases matching TRBD1. The J segment lost 1 base and the V segment lost 7 bases, leaving 1 base of the junction unmatched. CDR1 is SNHLY and CDR2 is FYNNEI in the germline V gene. CDR3 length: 14 amino acids. The CDR3 reads CASMGQGANTEAFF. The CDR3 DNA reads as TGTGCCAGCATGGGACAGGGGGCGAACACTGAAGCTTTCTTT.

The chain joins TRBV14 to TRBJ2-5; 10 bases align to TRBD2. The CDR3 runs 17 residues. Germline CDR1 and CDR2: SGHDN and FVKESK. J gave up 5 bases and V 2 bases, and 11 bases lay outside the gene matches. The DNA of the CDR3 is TGTGCCAGCAGCCAATCTCTTTCACTAGCGGGGTTGGAGACCCAGTACTTC. Its translation: CASSQSLSLAGLETQYF.

CDR3: CASSRTEGNTIYF. CDR3 sequence (DNA): TGTGCCAGCAGTAGGACGGAAGGAAACACCATATATTTT. The rearrangement uses TRBV6-1 and TRBJ1-3; D gene ambiguous. The V gene lost 5 bases and the J gene lost 4 bases, with 9 bases spanning the gap. The CDR3 contains 13 residues. The germline CDR1 and CDR2 sequences are MNHNS and SASEGT.

The rearrangement links TRBV29-1 to TRBJ2-5, with 10 bases aligning to TRBD2. This CDR3 comprises 15 residues. The germline CDR1 and CDR2 sequences are SQVTM and ANQGSEA. V trimming: 0 bases; J trimming: 2 bases; junction bases outside the gene matches: 3. CDR3 protein: CSVEDSGGLQETQYF. The DNA for the CDR3 is TGCAGCGTTGAAGATAGCGGGGGGCTTCAAGAGACCCAGTACTTC.